This T cell receptor (beta chain) comes out of a study of blood T cells in healthy people across ages. Details on this clonotype: Antigen: not known.

The use of a sample-barcoded 5' primer and a J-beta primer mix characterized a second PCR of roughly 7 to 12 cycles. Each single sample gave us at least 3 million CDR3-containing paired-end reads. Via MiXCR, TCRdb re-called the 5' RACE reads, giving one row per CDR3 protein. The repertoire holds 1.6 million or so distinct CDR3 sequences, about 35% seen once, with roughly 10% in the top ten. Trimming shortened V by 7 bases and J by 7 bases, and 20 bases separated the two germline ends. Germline V gene sequence: CDR1 MNHEY, CDR2 SVGEGT. This CDR3 has 15 residues. Healthy Caucasians from Russia aged about 6 to 90 served as donors. Points from the study as a whole: Diversity of TCR beta per million T cells declined in a roughly linear way with age. It was not known whether donors were CMV positive (a possible confounder of expanded clonotype changes).

Sequencing used blood. The chain joins TRBV6-2 or TRBV6-3 to TRBJ1-5, with D perhaps TRBD1 (5 bases). The source is a woman aged 30 to 39 in good health. As DNA, the CDR3 is TGTGCCAGCACCTTCGATCAGGGTTTCGGGCAGCCCCAGCATTTT. Protein: CASTFDQGFGQPQHF.